These 23 T cell receptor beta chains came from one sample sequenced in a study of blood T cell repertoires in COVID-19. Data came from immunoSEQ multiplex PCR; TCRdb stores just in-frame clones and leaves some out. The data show under 150,000 clones, 70% to 80% seen once. The sequenced material came from peripheral blood. All receptors come from a woman aged 50 to 60 with active or convalescent COVID-19.

This clone was recorded once. The chain combines TRBV24-1 with TRBJ1-4; TRBD1 is a possible D gene (6 bases). The length of the CDR3 is 15 residues. Per germline, CDR1 KGHDR and CDR2 SFDVKD. Trimming shortened V by 2 bases and J by 7 bases, and 13 bases separated the two germline ends. DNA for the CDR3: TGTGCCACCAGTGATTCGAAAGGGGGTGGTGAAAAACTGTTTTTT. Protein product: CATSDSKGGGEKLFF.

This chain joins TRBV6-1 and TRBJ2-7, with unresolved D. Germline-derived CDR1 and CDR2 are MNHNS and SASEGT. The CDR3 totals 14 residues. V was trimmed by 2 bases and J by 3 bases, leaving 11 bases between them. This CDR3 reads CASSEQYPGYEQYF. In DNA, the CDR3 is TGTGCCAGCAGTGAACAATATCCGGGCTACGAGCAGTACTTC.

The chain links TRBV2 to TRBJ1-5; 9 bases match TRBD1. The V and J ends lost 6 bases and 0 bases, in that order; junction bases with no gene match: 3. Germline-derived CDR1 and CDR2 are SNHLY and FYNNEI. The CDR3 has 15 amino acids. The DNA for the CDR3 is TGTGCCAGCAGGGGGACAGGGTCTAGCAATCAGCCCCAGCATTTT. This encodes CASRGTGSSNQPQHF.

The count of this clone is one. The V call is TRBV6-2 or TRBV6-3, the J call TRBJ1-1; D gene uncertain. CDR1 is MNHEY, CDR2 SVGEGT, per germline. This CDR3 is 12 amino acids long. V lost 2 bases and J 8 bases, leaving 9 bases between the germline ends. CDR3 residues: CASSYLSGEAFF. DNA of the CDR3: TGTGCCAGCAGTTACCTGTCGGGGGAAGCTTTCTTT.

The chain links TRBV5-4 to TRBJ2-2; 9 bases fit TRBD2. V lost 2 bases, J lost 2 bases, and 4 bases stayed unmatched. Germline CDR1 and CDR2: SGHNT and YYREEE (reference sequence). This CDR3 has 16 residues. CDR3 region: CASSFPAGGNTGELFF. CDR3 in DNA: TGTGCCAGCAGCTTCCCAGCGGGGGGAAACACCGGGGAGCTGTTTTTT.

This clone was recorded a few times. The V gene is TRBV30, the J gene TRBJ1-1; no clear D gene. CDR1 is GTSNPN, CDR2 SVGIG, per germline (reference sequence). The CDR3 is 14 amino acids. The ends were cut back, 0 bases at V and 4 bases at J, with 12 bases in the middle. The CDR3 DNA reads as TGTGCCTGGAGTGTATTAGGTCGCGGCACTGAAGCTTTCTTT. This gives the protein CAWSVLGRGTEAFF. The full variable domain, with the rest looked up from reference TRBV30 and TRBJ1-1, is SQTIHQWPATLVQPVGSPLSLECTVEGTSNPNLYWYRQAAGRGLQLLFYSVGIGQISSEVPQNLSASRPQDRQFILSSKKLLLSDSGFYLCAWSVLGRGTEAFFGQGTRLTVV.

The chain combines TRBV9 with TRBJ1-3, with D uncertain. The CDR3 runs 15 residues. Between the trimmed V and J ends, which lost 0 bases and 1 base, there was a span of 8 bases. CDR1 SGDLS and CDR2 YYNGEE come from the germline V gene. CDR3 in amino acids: CASSVVGGSGNTIYF. CDR3 coding DNA: TGTGCCAGCAGCGTAGTGGGAGGGTCTGGAAACACCATATATTTT.

This chain links TRBV18 with TRBJ1-5; weak D call: TRBD1 (6 bases). The V end lost 4 bases, the J end lost 5 bases, and 9 bases lay between the germline ends. The CDR3 is 13 residues long. Per germline, CDR1 KGHSH and CDR2 LQKENI. CDR3 coding DNA: TGTGCCAGCTCACTGGCAGGGGATCAGCCCCAGCATTTT. Encoded protein: CASSLAGDQPQHF.

The rearrangement uses TRBV19 and TRBJ2-1; possibly TRBD1 for D (6 bases). Germline lookup yields CDR1 LNHDA and CDR2 SQIVND (reference sequence). This CDR3 has 11 amino acids. The V and J ends lost 6 bases and 10 bases respectively, with 10 bases between them. CDR3 DNA sequence: TGTGCCAGTAGGGGGGCCATCGAGCAGTTCTTC. Its translation: CASRGAIEQFF. Together with reference TRBV19 and TRBJ2-1, the CDR3 gives the full variable domain: DGGITQSPKYLFRKEGQNVTLSCEQNLNHDAMYWYRQDPGQGLRLIYYSQIVNDFQKGDIAEGYSVSREKKESFPLTVTSAQKNPTAFYLCASRGAIEQFFGPGTRLTVL.

The V and J genes are TRBV6-1 and TRBJ1-2, with a tentative D call TRBD1 (6 bases). This CDR3 has 13 residues. Looked up from germline, CDR1 is MNHNS and CDR2 is SASEGT. V was pared by 2 bases and J by 3 bases, with 7 bases between. The CDR3 DNA reads TGTGCCAGCAGTGAAAACAGGGACTATGGCTACACCTTC. This encodes CASSENRDYGYTF.

This clone came up many times. This sequence joins TRBV29-1 and TRBJ1-4; D might be TRBD1 (5 bases). CDR3 length: 14 amino acids. V lost 7 bases, J lost 9 bases, and 21 bases lay in between. The germline gives CDR1 SQVTM, CDR2 ANQGSEA. The CDR3 sequence: CSAVPAGSRKKLFF. The CDR3 DNA sequence: TGCAGCGCAGTCCCTGCAGGGTCGCGGAAAAAACTGTTTTTT.

The chain couples TRBV3-1 (or the pseudogene TRBV3-2) to TRBJ2-3; TRBD2 might be the D (5 bases). The CDR3 spans 13 residues. V lost 1 base and J lost 4, with 6 bases in between. The germline V gene encodes CDR1 LGHDT and CDR2 YNNKEL (reference sequence). This CDR3 reads CASSQARADTQYF. CDR3 coding DNA: TGTGCCAGCAGCCAAGCGAGGGCAGATACGCAGTATTTT.

V and J are TRBV2 and TRBJ2-2; 10 bases are shared with TRBD2. V was pared by 3 bases and J by 6 bases, with 1 base of the junction left unmatched. The CDR3 length is 14 residues. Germline CDR1 SNHLY, CDR2 FYNNEI. The CDR3 sequence is CASSELAGAGELFF. CDR3 nucleotides: TGTGCCAGCAGTGAGCTAGCGGGGGCCGGGGAGCTGTTTTTT.

CDR3 sequence: CASSPGGLKGETQYF. The CDR3 coding sequence is TGTGCCAGCAGTCCCGGGGGGCTGAAGGGAGAGACCCAGTACTTC. This chain links TRBV28 with TRBJ2-5; perhaps TRBD2 as D (7 bases). In germline, CDR1 is MDHEN, CDR2 SYDVKM. With 5 bases removed from V and 4 bases from J, the gap between germline ends came to 17 bases. The CDR3 runs to 15 residues.

The chain couples TRBV7-2 to TRBJ2-7; tentatively, D is TRBD2 (6 bases). The CDR3 runs 15 residues. The germline V gene encodes CDR1 SGHTA and CDR2 FQGNSA. V was shortened by 5 bases and J by 0 bases, with 14 bases between the two germline ends. CDR3 protein: CASSRGTPSSYEQYF. The CDR3 nucleotides are TGTGCCAGCAGCCGCGGGACGCCGAGCTCCTACGAGCAGTACTTC.

This clone turned up a few times. In DNA form, the CDR3 reads TGTGCCAGCAGTCCGCAGGGGGTATGGGATCAGCCCCAGCATTTT. Encoded protein: CASSPQGVWDQPQHF. This chain uses TRBV6-2 or TRBV6-3 with TRBJ1-5, with 7 bases fitting TRBD1. J lost 5 bases, V lost 5 bases, and 9 bases had no gene match. Per the germline V gene, CDR1 is MNHEY and CDR2 is SVGEGT. The CDR3 has 15 residues.

The CDR3 loop is CASSLEGDLYNEQFF. The CDR3 DNA is TGTGCCAGCAGCTTAGAAGGGGACTTGTACAATGAGCAGTTCTTC. The chain joins TRBV11-1 to TRBJ2-1, with a tentative D call TRBD2 (6 bases). Germline V gene sequence: CDR1 SGHAT, CDR2 FQDESV (reference sequence). This CDR3 has 15 amino acids. Trimming left V 1 base short and J 4 bases short, with 11 bases between.

The V gene is TRBV13, the J gene TRBJ1-1, with 10 bases aligning to TRBD1. V lost 0 bases, J lost 6 bases, and 4 bases stayed unmatched. The CDR3 runs 15 residues. The germline gives CDR1 PRHDT, CDR2 FYEKMQ (reference sequence). The CDR3 here is CASSLGRTGGSEAFF. Written as DNA, the CDR3 is TGTGCCAGCAGCTTAGGGAGGACAGGGGGATCTGAAGCTTTCTTT.

This rearrangement joins TRBV5-1 to TRBJ1-1, with 9 bases aligning to TRBD1. Germline V gene lookup returns CDR1 SGHRS and CDR2 YFSETQ. V lost 4 bases, J lost 4 bases, and 8 bases stayed unmatched. This CDR3 spans 15 amino acids. In DNA form, the CDR3 reads TGCGCCAGCAGCACCCTGACAGGGGGTAGCACTGAAGCTTTCTTT. It codes for CASSTLTGGSTEAFF.

The chain employs TRBV4-2 and TRBJ2-1; 9 nucleotides align to TRBD2. V shed 6 bases, J shed 0 bases, and the junction held 3 bases outside the gene matches. This CDR3 is 15 amino acids long. CDR1 and CDR2 (germline): LGHNA, YNFKEQ. Here the CDR3 reads CASRYSGSSYNEQFF. The CDR3 DNA follows: TGTGCCAGCAGGTATAGCGGGAGCTCCTACAATGAGCAGTTCTTC.

This clone has ten or more counts. The chain is built from TRBV10-3 and TRBJ1-3, with D tentatively TRBD1 (5 bases). The length of the CDR3 is 15 residues. V was trimmed by 2 bases and J by 4 bases, leaving 12 bases between them. The germline gives CDR1 ENHRY, CDR2 SYGVKD. The CDR3 region has the DNA TGTGCCATCAGTGAGGACGGGGGTCCGGGAAACACCATATATTTT. This gives the protein CAISEDGGPGNTIYF.

A single count supports this clone. The chain employs TRBV18 and TRBJ2-5, with 9 positions matching TRBD1. The length of the CDR3 is 15 residues. Germline V gene data show CDR1 as KGHSH and CDR2 as LQKENI. The junction had 4 bases not matched to a gene; V was cut back by 2 bases and J by 3 bases. CDR3 nucleotide sequence: TGTGCCAGCTCACCAGGGCGGACAGGGGAAGAGACCCAGTACTTC. Translated, it gives CASSPGRTGEETQYF.

This clone was detected once. The rearrangement links TRBV18 to TRBJ1-6; 7 bases are shared with TRBD1. The J segment lost 7 bases and the V segment lost 6 bases, leaving 6 bases of the junction unmatched. This CDR3 contains 14 residues. CDR1 and CDR2 from the germline V gene are KGHSH and LQKENI. The CDR3 nucleotides read TGTGCCAGCTCCCCGGACAGGCGGAATTCACCCCTCCACTTT. It translates to CASSPDRRNSPLHF.